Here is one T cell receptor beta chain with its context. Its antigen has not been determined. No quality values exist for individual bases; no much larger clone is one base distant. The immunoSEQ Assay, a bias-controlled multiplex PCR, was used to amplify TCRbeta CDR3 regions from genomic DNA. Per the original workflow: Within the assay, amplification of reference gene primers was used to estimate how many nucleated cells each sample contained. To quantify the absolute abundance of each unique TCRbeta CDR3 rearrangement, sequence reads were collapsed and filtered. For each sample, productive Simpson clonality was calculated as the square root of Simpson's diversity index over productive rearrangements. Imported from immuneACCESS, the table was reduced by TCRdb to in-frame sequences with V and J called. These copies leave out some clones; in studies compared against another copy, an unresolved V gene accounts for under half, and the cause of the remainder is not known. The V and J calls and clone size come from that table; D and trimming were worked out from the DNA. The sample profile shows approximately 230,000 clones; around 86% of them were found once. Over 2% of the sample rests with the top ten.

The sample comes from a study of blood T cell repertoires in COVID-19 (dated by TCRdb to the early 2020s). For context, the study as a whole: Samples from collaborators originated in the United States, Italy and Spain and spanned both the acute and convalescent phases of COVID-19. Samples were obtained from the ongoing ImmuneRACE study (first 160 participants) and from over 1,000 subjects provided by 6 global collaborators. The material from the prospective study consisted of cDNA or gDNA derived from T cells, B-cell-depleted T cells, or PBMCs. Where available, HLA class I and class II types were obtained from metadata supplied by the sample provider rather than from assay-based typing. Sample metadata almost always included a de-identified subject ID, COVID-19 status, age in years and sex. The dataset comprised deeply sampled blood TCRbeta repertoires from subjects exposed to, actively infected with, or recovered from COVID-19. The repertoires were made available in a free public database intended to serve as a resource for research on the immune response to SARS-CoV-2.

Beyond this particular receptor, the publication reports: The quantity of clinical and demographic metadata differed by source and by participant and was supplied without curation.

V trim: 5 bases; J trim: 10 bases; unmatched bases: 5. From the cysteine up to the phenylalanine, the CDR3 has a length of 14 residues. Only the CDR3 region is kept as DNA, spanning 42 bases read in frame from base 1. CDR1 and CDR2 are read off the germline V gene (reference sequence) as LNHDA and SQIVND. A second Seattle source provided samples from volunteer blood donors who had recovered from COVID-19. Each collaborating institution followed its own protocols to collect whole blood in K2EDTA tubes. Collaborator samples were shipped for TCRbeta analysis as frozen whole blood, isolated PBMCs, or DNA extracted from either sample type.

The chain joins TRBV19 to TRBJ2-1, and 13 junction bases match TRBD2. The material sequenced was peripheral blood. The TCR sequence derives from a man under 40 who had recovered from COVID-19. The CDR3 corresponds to CASSLWTSGGEQFF. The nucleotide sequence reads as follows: TGTGCCAGTAGTCTGTGGACTAGCGGGGGCGAGCAGTTCTTC.